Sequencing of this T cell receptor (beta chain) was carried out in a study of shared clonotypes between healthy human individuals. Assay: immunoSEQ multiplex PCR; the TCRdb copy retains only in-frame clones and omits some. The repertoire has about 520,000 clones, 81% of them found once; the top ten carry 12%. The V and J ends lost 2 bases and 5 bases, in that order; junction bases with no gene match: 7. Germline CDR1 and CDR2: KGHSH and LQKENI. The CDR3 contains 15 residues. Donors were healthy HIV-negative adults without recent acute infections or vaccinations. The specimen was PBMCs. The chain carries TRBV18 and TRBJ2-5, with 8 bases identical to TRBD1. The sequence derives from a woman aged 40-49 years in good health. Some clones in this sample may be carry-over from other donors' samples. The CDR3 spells CASSPLSGGGETQYF. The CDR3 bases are TGTGCCAGCTCACCATTATCAGGGGGCGGCGAGACCCAGTACTTC. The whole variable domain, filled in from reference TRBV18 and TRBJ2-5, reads NAGVMQNPRHLVRRRGQEARLRCSPMKGHSHVYWYRQLPEEGLKFMVYLQKENIIDESGMPKERFSAEFPKEGPSILRIQQVVRGDSAAYFCASSPLSGGGETQYFGPGTRLLVL.